These 30 T cell receptor beta chains were all obtained from the same sample, sequenced in a study of cytomegalovirus exposure and HLA in healthy donors. The PCR was carried out with 60 Vbeta primers and 13 Jbeta primers. Generated by immunoSEQ multiplex PCR, the TCRdb table keeps only in-frame clones and is missing some. The sample consists of approximately 150,000 clones, 70% to 80% of them appearing once. The sequencing sample was made of PBMCs. The source is a woman aged 45-59 years in good health and CMV-seronegative.

This chain links TRBV30 with TRBJ2-3; the D gene is possibly TRBD1 (6 bases). The V end lost 5 bases, the J end lost 5 bases, and 17 bases lay between the germline ends. Germline-derived CDR1 and CDR2 are GTSNPN and SVGIG (reference sequence). The length of the CDR3 is 14 residues. CDR3 DNA: TGTGCCTGGGGCGTAGGGGGTCATGGAGATACGCAGTATTTT. It codes for CAWGVGGHGDTQYF.

The rearrangement links TRBV10-3 to TRBJ2-3; TRBD1 agrees at 8 bases. CDR1 and CDR2 from the germline V gene are ENHRY and SYGVKD. The V segment lost 3 bases and the J segment 4 bases; nucleotides outside the gene matches: 6. CDR3 size: 15 residues. CDR3 region: CAISDSGQGADTQYF. CDR3 coding DNA: TGTGCCATCAGTGACTCAGGACAGGGAGCAGATACGCAGTATTTT.

This clone was counted between two and nine times. The rearrangement joins TRBV5-6 to TRBJ2-7; no definite D call. The V end lost 4 bases, the J end lost 0 bases, and 17 bases lay between the germline ends. From germline, CDR1 is SGHDT and CDR2 YYEEEE. The CDR3 length is 16 residues. CDR3 sequence (DNA): TGTGCCAGCAGCCCCTTAGGCCCTAGGAGCTCCTACGAGCAGTACTTC. Protein sequence: CASSPLGPRSSYEQYF.

The V call is TRBV7-6, the J call TRBJ2-3; 16 bases match TRBD2. The germline CDR1 and CDR2 sequences are SGHVS and FNYEAQ. This CDR3 is built from 17 residues. V shed 5 bases and J 3 bases; nucleotides not matched to a gene: 5. The CDR3 coding sequence is TGTGCCAGCAGCGGGGGACTAGCGGGAGGGGATACAGATACGCAGTATTTT. It yields the protein CASSGGLAGGDTDTQYF.

This chain links TRBV5-1 with TRBJ2-2; unclear D gene. Trimming left V 0 bases short and J 4 bases short, with 13 bases between. CDR1 is SGHRS and CDR2 is YFSETQ in the germline V gene. The CDR3 loop spans 16 amino acids. The CDR3 coding sequence is TGCGCCAGCAGCTTGGGCGCCCGGCCGGGCACCGGGGAGCTGTTTTTT. Its translation is CASSLGARPGTGELFF. The entire variable domain, with the rest obtained from reference TRBV5-1 and TRBJ2-2, is as follows: KAGVTQTPRYLIKTRGQQVTLSCSPISGHRSVSWYQQTPGQGLQFLFEYFSETQRNKGNFPGRFSGRQFSNSRSEMNVSTLELGDSALYLCASSLGARPGTGELFFGEGSRLTVL.

This clone was seen just once. This chain links TRBV16 with TRBJ2-3; no definite D call. The CDR3 contains 12 residues. Trimming shortened V by 6 bases and J by 1 base, and 5 bases separated the two germline ends. Germline CDR1 reads KGHSY; CDR2 reads FQNENV. The CDR3 nucleotides are TGTGCCAGCAGTCTACGCACAGATACGCAGTATTTT. This codes for CASSLRTDTQYF. The complete variable domain, with remaining parts taken from reference TRBV16 and TRBJ2-3, reads GEEVAQTPKHLVRGEGQKAKLYCAPIKGHSYVFWYQQVLKNEFKFLISFQNENVFDETGMPKERFSAKCLPNSPCSLEIQATKLEDSAVYFCASSLRTDTQYFGPGTRLTVL.

The chain employs TRBV7-8 and TRBJ1-5, with 7 bases aligning to TRBD1. The CDR3 is 14 residues long. CDR1 is SGHVS, CDR2 FQNEAQ, per germline. V shed 5 bases, J shed 3 bases, and the junction held 4 bases outside the gene matches. The CDR3 loop reads CASSDTGANQPQHF. The CDR3 DNA reads TGTGCCAGCAGCGATACAGGGGCCAATCAGCCCCAGCATTTT.

This clone came up once. The rearrangement uses TRBV28 and TRBJ1-2, with TRBD1 identical over 7 bases. CDR3 length: 13 residues. Per the germline V gene, CDR1 is MDHEN and CDR2 is SYDVKM. The junction had 9 bases not matched to a gene; V was cut back by 6 bases and J by 8 bases. CDR3 sequence reads: CASRGNNRGGYTF. The CDR3 DNA is TGTGCCAGCAGGGGAAACAACAGGGGCGGCTACACCTTC.

The chain joins TRBV2 to TRBJ2-3; 8 bases are a match to TRBD2. The V gene's germline CDR1 is SNHLY and CDR2 FYNNEI. The junction had 6 bases not matched to a gene; V was cut back by 8 bases and J by 5 bases. The CDR3 runs to 13 residues. The DNA of the CDR3 is TGTGCCAGCTGCCGGGAGGGATTAGATACGCAGTATTTT. Translation gives CASCREGLDTQYF.

The table lists this clone with a few counts. This chain connects TRBV2 to TRBJ2-7; D might be TRBD1 (5 bases). CDR3 length: 13 amino acids. The germline V gene encodes CDR1 SNHLY and CDR2 FYNNEI. The ends were cut back, 8 bases at V and 6 bases at J, with 17 bases in the middle. Here the CDR3 DNA reads TGTGCCAGCCTATTACAGGACCAGGCCGAGCAGTACTTC. Protein: CASLLQDQAEQYF.

To note about this clone: The same CDR3 is also encoded by other DNA sequences in this sample. The chain combines TRBV6-6 with TRBJ1-1; D gene ambiguous. The CDR3 runs 14 residues. The V end lost 7 bases, the J end lost 1 base, and 13 bases lay between the germline ends. Germline CDR1 and CDR2: MNHNY and SVGAGI (reference sequence). The DNA of the CDR3 is TGTGCCAGCACCCATGGGCCGCAGAACACTGAAGCTTTCTTT. The encoded protein is CASTHGPQNTEAFF.

V and J are TRBV9 and TRBJ1-2, with D perhaps matching TRBD1 (6 bases). This CDR3 spans 13 amino acids. CDR1 is SGDLS and CDR2 is YYNGEE in the germline V gene. Trimming took off 3 bases at V and 4 bases at J, with 10 bases between the two ends. Written as DNA, the CDR3 is TGTGCCAGCAGCGGCCAGGGGATCTATGGCTACACCTTC. Its translation: CASSGQGIYGYTF. The complete variable domain, with remaining parts taken from reference TRBV9 and TRBJ1-2, reads DSGVTQTPKHLITATGQRVTLRCSPRSGDLSVYWYQQSLDQGLQFLIQYYNGEERAKGNILERFSAQQFPDLHSELNLSSLELGDSALYFCASSGQGIYGYTFGSGTRLTVV.

The chain recombines TRBV5-1 with TRBJ2-7, with D uncertain. This CDR3 is built from 13 residues. The germline CDR1 and CDR2 sequences are SGHRS and YFSETQ. V was trimmed by 1 base and J by 0 bases, leaving 5 bases between them. The chain's CDR3 is CASSLSFSYEQYF. CDR3 nucleotide sequence: TGCGCCAGCAGCTTGTCTTTCTCCTACGAGCAGTACTTC.

This clone was recorded once. The J gene is TRBJ2-2, the V gene TRBV9, with D perhaps matching TRBD2 (5 bases). The CDR3 is 16 amino acids. V lost 3 bases and J lost 1, with 13 bases in between. In germline, CDR1 is SGDLS, CDR2 YYNGEE. The chain's CDR3 is CASSDEHGVNTGELFF. DNA for the CDR3: TGTGCCAGCAGCGACGAGCACGGGGTGAACACCGGGGAGCTGTTTTTT.

This chain joins TRBV5-1 and TRBJ1-4, with D uncertain. CDR3 size: 13 residues. Germline lookup yields CDR1 SGHRS and CDR2 YFSETQ. The ends were cut back, 0 bases at V and 6 bases at J, with 6 bases in the middle. The CDR3 spells CASSLGSDEKLFF. In DNA form, the CDR3 reads TGCGCCAGCAGCTTGGGTTCGGATGAAAAACTGTTTTTT.

The chain links TRBV7-2 to TRBJ1-4, with 10 bases matching TRBD1. The CDR3 spans 15 residues. V lost 5 bases, J lost 7 bases, and 7 bases stayed unmatched. Germline assignment: CDR1 SGHTA and CDR2 FQGNSA. CDR3: CASSPSGTGAEKLFF. CDR3 nucleotides: TGTGCCAGCAGCCCCTCCGGGACAGGGGCTGAAAAACTGTTTTTT.

J is TRBJ1-1 and V is TRBV7-2; D is ambiguous. There are 13 residues in the CDR3. V was shortened by 5 bases and J by 6 bases, with 13 bases between the two germline ends. Germline CDR1 SGHTA, CDR2 FQGNSA. The CDR3 DNA sequence: TGTGCCAGCAGCCCGGGGAGAGCCCCTGAAGCTTTCTTT. It translates to CASSPGRAPEAFF. Complete variable domain (other parts from reference TRBV7-2 and TRBJ1-1): GAGVSQSPSNKVTEKGKDVELRCDPISGHTALYWYRQSLGQGLEFLIYFQGNSAPDKSGLPSDRFSAERTGGSVSTLTIQRTQQEDSAVYLCASSPGRAPEAFFGQGTRLTVV.

V is TRBV28 and J is TRBJ2-5, with 12 bases aligning to TRBD2. V trimming: 6 bases; J trimming: 1 base; junction bases outside the gene matches: 9. The CDR3 loop spans 17 amino acids. CDR1 and CDR2 from the germline V gene are MDHEN and SYDVKM. The CDR3: CASRPLLAGGRQETQYF. The CDR3 DNA reads as TGTGCCAGCAGGCCCCTACTAGCGGGGGGCCGCCAAGAGACCCAGTACTTC.

CDR3 loop: CASSQEWGQGAHGYTF. The CDR3 DNA follows: TGTGCCAGCAGCCAAGAGTGGGGACAGGGGGCACATGGCTACACCTTC. The J gene is TRBJ1-2, the V gene TRBV4-2; 12 bases match TRBD1. CDR1 LGHNA and CDR2 YNFKEQ come from the germline V gene. There are 16 residues in the CDR3. Germline trimming cut 0 bases from V and 6 bases from J; bases unmatched to any gene: 5.

The genes are TRBV27 and TRBJ1-4; D not certain. The CDR3 covers 17 residues. V lost 3 bases and J lost 3, with 17 bases in between. CDR1 is MNHEY and CDR2 is SMNVEV in the germline V gene (reference sequence). The CDR3 DNA sequence: TGTGCCAGCAGTTTTCTCGGAGGGTATCCAGCTAATGAAAAACTGTTTTTT. Protein: CASSFLGGYPANEKLFF. Supplemented by reference TRBV27 and TRBJ1-4, the full variable domain reads EAQVTQNPRYLITVTGKKLTVTCSQNMNHEYMSWYRQDPGLGLRQIYYSMNVEVTDKGDVPEGYKVSRKEKRNFPLILESPSPNQTSLYFCASSFLGGYPANEKLFFGSGTQLSVL.

This chain links TRBV19 with TRBJ2-5; 7 nucleotides agree with TRBD2. CDR1 is LNHDA, CDR2 SQIVND, per germline (reference sequence). The length of the CDR3 is 16 residues. The V segment lost 1 base and the J segment 7 bases; nucleotides outside the gene matches: 12. CDR3 amino acids: CASSIGLAEIRVTQYF. CDR3 nucleotide sequence: TGTGCCAGTAGTATAGGGCTAGCGGAGATACGAGTGACCCAGTACTTC.

V is TRBV11-3 and J is TRBJ1-2; no reliable D call. Trimming removed 5 bases from V and 1 base from J, with 11 bases in between. The CDR3 totals 14 residues. The germline CDR1 and CDR2 sequences are SGHNT and YENEEA. The DNA of the CDR3 is TGTGCCAGCAGCCCACCCGAGGGTAACTATGGCTACACCTTC. Protein product: CASSPPEGNYGYTF.

This rearrangement joins TRBV2 to TRBJ2-1, with 12 positions matching TRBD2. Germline CDR1 reads SNHLY; CDR2 reads FYNNEI. V trimming: 6 bases; J trimming: 10 bases; junction bases outside the gene matches: 7. This CDR3 region has 14 residues. In nucleotides, the CDR3 is TGTGCCAGCAGCGTCCGACTAGCGGGGGTCGAGCAGTTCTTC. Translated, it gives CASSVRLAGVEQFF.

V and J are TRBV27 and TRBJ1-1; D remains unclear. V gave up 3 bases and J gave up 0 bases, with 14 bases separating them. CDR3 length equals 16 residues. Germline V CDR1 and CDR2: MNHEY, SMNVEV (reference sequence). The chain's CDR3 is CASSFYTRNMNTEAFF. The CDR3 DNA reads as TGTGCCAGCAGTTTCTACACCAGGAACATGAACACTGAAGCTTTCTTT.

The chain joins TRBV25-1 to TRBJ2-6; the D gene is possibly TRBD1 (6 bases). Trimming stripped 6 bases from V and 1 base from J, with 10 bases between. The CDR3 covers 15 residues. Germline V gene lookup returns CDR1 MGHDK and CDR2 SYGVNS. CDR3 in amino acids: CASRETGSGANVLTF. The DNA of the CDR3 is TGTGCCAGCAGGGAAACAGGGTCTGGGGCCAACGTCCTGACTTTC.

This clone was detected once. This chain links TRBV19 with TRBJ2-7, with a possible D match to TRBD2 (6 bases). Germline loops: CDR1 LNHDA, CDR2 SQIVND (reference sequence). This CDR3 contains 13 residues. V shed 9 bases and J shed 1 base, with 13 bases lying between them. The chain's CDR3 is CASGNSGSYEQYF. CDR3 DNA: TGTGCCAGCGGGAATAGCGGTTCCTACGAGCAGTACTTC.

V gene TRBV6-5 combines with J gene TRBJ2-1; 12 bases are a match to TRBD2. Germline CDR1 is MNHEY and CDR2 is SVGAGI. V trimming: 7 bases; J trimming: 5 bases; junction bases outside the gene matches: 6. CDR3 length: 15 amino acids. In DNA form, the CDR3 reads TGTGCCAGCACCGGACTAGCGGGGAATCACAATGAGCAGTTCTTC. Amino acids: CASTGLAGNHNEQFF.

This chain links TRBV6-5 with TRBJ1-1; TRBD1 might be the D (6 bases). Between the trimmed V and J ends, which lost 2 bases and 5 bases, there was a span of 12 bases. Germline CDR1 MNHEY, CDR2 SVGAGI. The CDR3 contains 14 residues. The CDR3 is CASSYQGSRTEAFF. CDR3 coding DNA: TGTGCCAGCAGTTACCAGGGGTCTCGAACTGAAGCTTTCTTT.

The gene calls are TRBV7-8 and TRBJ1-5, with D possibly matching TRBD1 (6 bases). In germline, CDR1 is SGHVS, CDR2 FQNEAQ. This CDR3 is 16 amino acids long. Trimming stripped 6 bases from V and 0 bases from J, with 15 bases between. This CDR3 is CASSRTGTYSNQPQHF. CDR3 DNA sequence: TGTGCCAGCAGTCGTACAGGGACGTATAGCAATCAGCCCCAGCATTTT.

This sequence joins TRBV5-1 and TRBJ2-7; TRBD2 might be the D (5 bases). This CDR3 comprises 14 residues. Germline-derived CDR1 and CDR2 are SGHRS and YFSETQ. V was trimmed by 4 bases and J by 5 bases, leaving 16 bases between them. The CDR3 nucleotides are TGCGCCAGCAGCGCGGACTCCCCTCCCAACGAGCAGTACTTC. This encodes CASSADSPPNEQYF.